This TCR beta chain was identified during a study of tissue T cells after allogeneic stem cell transplantation. Study information: Four unmodified and three CD34-selected T-cell-depleted grafts went to graft-versus-host disease patients. Notes on the study in general: Tissue-detected TCR repertoire was only partly captured by blood and spleen T cells.

Survey-depth TCRbeta CDR3 sequencing reported V/J genes and productive frequencies. Assay used: immunoSEQ multiplex PCR; TCRdb lists only in-frame clones, some missing. Found here are 42,000 or so clones, 80% to 95% of them singletons; the top ten hold roughly 3.8%. A remark on this clone: Its antigen is still unknown.

CDR1 is LGHDT, CDR2 YNNKEL, per germline (reference sequence). Trimming shortened V by 3 bases and J by 3 bases, and 12 bases separated the two germline ends. This CDR3 is built from 14 residues. The sample was blood, taken before transplantation. This chain connects TRBV3-1 (or the pseudogene TRBV3-2) to TRBJ2-7, with D hard to call. This sequence originates from a woman aged 35-75 years who later had graft-versus-host disease after an allogeneic stem cell transplant. CDR3 nucleotide sequence: TGTGCCAGCAGCCATCCATTTAGCAGCTACGAGCAGTACTTC. Residues: CASSHPFSSYEQYF.